The 29 T cell receptor beta chains reported below all come from one sample, sequenced in a study of siplizumab effects on memory and regulatory T cells. Sequenced by immunoSEQ multiplex PCR; TCRdb stores in-frame clones only, minus some. The data contain about 62,000 clones, roughly 78% of them seen just once; the ten biggest clones take up roughly 0.4%. The specimen sequenced was memory CD4+ T cells sorted from blood. These receptors all come from a human donor in good health.

This clone has a handful of counts. The gene calls are TRBV15 and TRBJ2-5, with unresolved D. The germline V gene has CDR1 LNHNV and CDR2 YYDKDF (reference sequence). V was shortened by 0 bases and J by 5 bases, with 7 bases between the two germline ends. The CDR3 is made up of 13 amino acids. DNA of the CDR3: TGTGCCACCAGCAGAGACAGTGACGAGACCCAGTACTTC. The encoded protein is CATSRDSDETQYF.

The chain is built from TRBV7-7 and TRBJ2-5, with TRBD2 as a possible D gene (7 bases). Trimming cost V 1 base and J 5 bases, with 11 bases left between them. This CDR3 contains 14 residues. Germline CDR1 SSHAT, CDR2 FNYEAQ (reference sequence). The CDR3 here is CASSLGGGGETQYF. For the CDR3, the DNA is TGTGCCAGCAGCTTAGGAGGGGGGGGTGAGACCCAGTACTTC.

This clone was found a few times. The genes are TRBV5-6 and TRBJ2-3, with D possibly called TRBD1 or TRBD2 (5 bases each). V was clipped by 1 base and J by 2 bases, with 14 bases between them. Germline assignment: CDR1 SGHDT and CDR2 YYEEEE. This CDR3 has 16 amino acids. DNA of the CDR3: TGTGCCAGCAGCTTGACTACCGGGACCACCACAGATACGCAGTATTTT. Translated, it gives CASSLTTGTTTDTQYF. Based on the CDR3 plus reference TRBV5-6 and TRBJ2-3, the full variable domain is DAGVTQSPTHLIKTRGQQVTLRCSPKSGHDTVSWYQQALGQGPQFIFQYYEEEERQRGNFPDRFSGHQFPNYSSELNVNALLLGDSALYLCASSLTTGTTTDTQYFGPGTRLTVL.

V and J are TRBV12-5 and TRBJ2-5; unclear D gene. Germline CDR1 and CDR2: LGHNT and FRNRAP. V dropped 0 bases and J dropped 5 bases, with 7 bases sitting between them. The CDR3 covers 13 residues. CDR3 nucleotides: TGTGCTAGTGGTTTGGTAGTCTCGGAGACCCAGTACTTC. Translating it yields CASGLVVSETQYF.

This clone came up a few times. The gene calls are TRBV11-2 and TRBJ1-2, with D possibly matching TRBD1 (5 bases). CDR3 length equals 14 residues. Trimming cost V 5 bases and J 7 bases, with 17 bases left between them. Germline assignment: CDR1 SGHAT and CDR2 FQNNGV. Written as DNA, the CDR3 is TGTGCCAGCAGCCCTTCGGGGCAGAGGGTTGGCTACACCTTC. Translation: CASSPSGQRVGYTF.

This rearrangement joins TRBV6-6 to TRBJ2-1, with 13 positions matching TRBD2. This CDR3 has 15 amino acids. Germline assignment: CDR1 MNHNY and CDR2 SVGAGI (reference sequence). The trim removed 7 bases at V and 9 bases at J, leaving 9 bases unmatched. The CDR3 region is CASTRTSGGAGEQFF. The CDR3 region has the DNA TGTGCCAGCACCCGAACTAGCGGGGGGGCCGGTGAGCAGTTCTTC.

The V gene is TRBV5-4, the J gene TRBJ2-6; the D is unclear. CDR1 SGHNT and CDR2 YYREEE come from the germline V gene (reference sequence). V lost 4 bases, J lost 0 bases, and 14 bases lay in between. This CDR3 is 17 amino acids long. CDR3 bases: TGTGCCAGCAGCCCCGATGGGTGGAACTCTGGGGCCAACGTCCTGACTTTC. Translated, it gives CASSPDGWNSGANVLTF.

There are a few counts of this clone. This sequence joins TRBV28 and TRBJ1-2; D is undetermined. Between the trimmed V and J ends, which lost 7 bases and 0 bases, there was a span of 3 bases. The CDR3 has 11 amino acids. CDR1 MDHEN and CDR2 SYDVKM come from the germline V gene. This CDR3 reads CASNTNYGYTF. CDR3 DNA: TGTGCCAGCAATACTAACTATGGCTACACCTTC.

The chain uses TRBV28 and TRBJ1-2; 9 bases are a match to TRBD1. In germline, CDR1 is MDHEN, CDR2 SYDVKM. J lost 4 bases, V lost 8 bases, and 8 bases had no gene match. This CDR3 has 14 amino acids. CDR3 nucleotide sequence: TGTGCCAGCGGACGGACAGGGGATCTCTATGGCTACACCTTC. It encodes CASGRTGDLYGYTF.

This rearrangement joins TRBV18 to TRBJ1-6; 8 nucleotides line up with TRBD1. Germline CDR1 KGHSH, CDR2 LQKENI. The CDR3 sequence is 14 residues long. V was clipped by 5 bases and J by 10 bases; unmatched bases: 7. The CDR3 DNA reads as TGTGCCAGCTCATCTGACAGGGGTGGATCACCCCTCCACTTT. Translated: CASSSDRGGSPLHF. The entire variable domain, with the rest obtained from reference TRBV18 and TRBJ1-6, is as follows: NAGVMQNPRHLVRRRGQEARLRCSPMKGHSHVYWYRQLPEEGLKFMVYLQKENIIDESGMPKERFSAEFPKEGPSILRIQQVVRGDSAAYFCASSSDRGGSPLHFGNGTRLTVT.

V gene TRBV6-1 combines with J gene TRBJ2-1; possibly TRBD1 or TRBD2 for D (5 bases each). Germline assignment: CDR1 MNHNS and CDR2 SASEGT. V gave up 4 bases and J gave up 4 bases, with 11 bases separating them. The CDR3 has 14 amino acids. CDR3 DNA: TGTGCCAGCAGTGCCTACAGGACTTACAATGAGCAGTTCTTC. Protein product: CASSAYRTYNEQFF.

The chain joins TRBV29-1 to TRBJ2-2; D ambiguous. The CDR3 spans 11 residues. The germline V gene encodes CDR1 SQVTM and CDR2 ANQGSEA. V was trimmed by 7 bases and J by 5 bases, leaving 8 bases between them. CDR3 sequence: CSGGITGELFF. The DNA for the CDR3 is TGCAGCGGCGGCATAACCGGGGAGCTGTTTTTT.

The rearrangement uses TRBV4-3 and TRBJ1-6, with no clear D. The V end lost 4 bases, the J end lost 9 bases, and 16 bases lay between the germline ends. Germline loops: CDR1 LGHNA, CDR2 YSLEER. CDR3 length: 15 residues. CDR3 nucleotides: TGCGCCAGCAGCCGATTTCTTCAGGTTGCTTCACCCCTCCACTTT. Residues: CASSRFLQVASPLHF.

This chain joins TRBV27 and TRBJ2-2; D could derive from TRBD1 or TRBD2 (5 bases each). This CDR3 has 15 amino acids. Trimming took 1 base from V and 3 from J, leaving 9 bases between them. The germline V gene encodes CDR1 MNHEY and CDR2 SMNVEV (reference sequence). CDR3 in DNA: TGTGCCAGCAGTTTATTGGGGGATGACACCGGGGAGCTGTTTTTT. Translation gives CASSLLGDDTGELFF.

The chain has TRBV7-9 and TRBJ2-7, with D perhaps matching TRBD1 (5 bases). The CDR3 sequence is 13 residues long. Germline loops: CDR1 SEHNR, CDR2 FQNEAQ (reference sequence). Trimming removed 6 bases at V and 2 bases at J, with 11 bases between. The CDR3 here is CASRSGQTYEQYF. CDR3 DNA sequence: TGTGCCAGCAGGTCAGGACAAACCTACGAGCAGTACTTC.

This clone is medium-sized within its sample. This chain joins TRBV19 and TRBJ2-1; D is unresolved. The V gene's germline CDR1 is LNHDA and CDR2 SQIVND (reference sequence). The CDR3 loop spans 15 amino acids. V was cut by 7 bases and J by 0 bases, with 13 bases left in between. CDR3 sequence (DNA): TGTGCCAGTACCCCCGGTCAGAGCTCCTACAATGAGCAGTTCTTC. Its translation: CASTPGQSSYNEQFF.

The chain recombines TRBV7-2 with TRBJ1-2; the D is unclear. This CDR3 has 13 residues. The V end lost 2 bases, the J end lost 13 bases, and 17 bases lay between the germline ends. Germline V gene lookup returns CDR1 SGHTA and CDR2 FQGNSA. The CDR3 protein is CASSLPSRSKPTF. The CDR3 DNA sequence: TGTGCCAGCAGCTTACCCTCGCGGAGCAAGCCCACCTTC.

The V and J genes are TRBV19 and TRBJ1-2, with D possibly matching TRBD1 (6 bases). CDR1 LNHDA and CDR2 SQIVND come from the germline V gene (reference sequence). This CDR3 region has 15 residues. Trimming stripped 3 bases from V and 6 bases from J, with 17 bases between. In nucleotides, the CDR3 is TGTGCCAGTAGTATGGTTGTGGCAGGGGAAGATGGCTACACCTTC. Translation: CASSMVVAGEDGYTF.

This sequence joins TRBV7-2 and TRBJ2-4; D perhaps matches TRBD1 (5 bases). Germline CDR1 is SGHTA and CDR2 is FQGNSA. The CDR3 covers 15 residues. Trimming took off 5 bases at V and 7 bases at J, with 18 bases between the two ends. In nucleotides, the CDR3 is TGTGCCAGCAGCCTCACTCCGTGGGGCGAGAACATTCAGTACTTC. It is translated as CASSLTPWGENIQYF.

The chain carries TRBV7-2 and TRBJ2-7, with 9 bases aligning to TRBD1. CDR3 length: 14 amino acids. Germline CDR1 is SGHTA and CDR2 is FQGNSA. The junction had 8 bases not matched to a gene; V was cut back by 5 bases and J by 6 bases. The DNA of the CDR3 is TGTGCCAGCAGCCCCCCGGGACAGGGAATCGAGCAGTACTTC. Amino acid sequence: CASSPPGQGIEQYF.

This clone was seen more than once but under ten times. Relative to the germline gene, one junction end is altered; a read error may explain this. The J gene is TRBJ2-3, the V gene TRBV4-2; the match to TRBD2 covers 9 bases. The germline CDR1 and CDR2 sequences are LGHNA and YNFKEQ. The CDR3 is made up of 15 amino acids. The CDR3 here is CASSRSSGDTDPQYF. The DNA of the CDR3 is TGTGCCAGCAGCCGCTCTAGCGGGGACACAGATCCGCAGTATTTT.

The genes are TRBV5-1 and TRBJ1-1; TRBD1 might be the D (5 bases). The CDR3 is 17 amino acids. In germline, CDR1 is SGHRS, CDR2 YFSETQ. The V and J ends lost 0 bases and 1 base respectively, with 16 bases between them. CDR3 residues: CASSLVWQGVRNTEAFF. CDR3 DNA: TGCGCCAGCAGCTTGGTGTGGCAGGGTGTACGGAACACTGAAGCTTTCTTT.

This clone showed up just once. The gene calls are TRBV7-2 and TRBJ2-7; D tentatively fits TRBD1 or TRBD2 (5 bases each). V lost 5 bases to trimming and J lost 4 bases, with 12 bases between them. CDR3 length: 13 amino acids. In germline, CDR1 is SGHTA, CDR2 FQGNSA. This CDR3 is CASSPGTWYEQYF. The CDR3 region has the DNA TGTGCCAGCAGCCCCGGGACCTGGTACGAGCAGTACTTC.

The chain uses TRBV19 and TRBJ1-1, with D perhaps matching TRBD1 (6 bases). V lost 5 bases to trimming and J lost 1 base, with 17 bases between them. Germline assignment: CDR1 LNHDA and CDR2 SQIVND (reference sequence). This CDR3 contains 16 residues. As DNA, the CDR3 is TGTGCCAGTAGTCAAACACAGGGAGGAAAGAACACTGAAGCTTTCTTT. Protein product: CASSQTQGGKNTEAFF.

This chain uses TRBV14 with TRBJ2-1; a weak D match, TRBD1 (7 bases). Germline-derived CDR1 and CDR2 are SGHDN and FVKESK. Deletions cut 4 bases from V and 6 bases from J, with 19 bases between. The CDR3 runs 16 residues. CDR3 in amino acids: CASSLYQGDGGNEQFF. CDR3 DNA: TGTGCCAGCAGCCTCTATCAGGGGGACGGGGGCAATGAGCAGTTCTTC.

The chain employs TRBV10-3 and TRBJ1-3; D call uncertain. CDR3 length: 12 amino acids. V lost 2 bases, J lost 7 bases, and 6 bases lay in between. Looked up from germline, CDR1 is ENHRY and CDR2 is SYGVKD. The CDR3 spells CAISEIGNTIYF. The DNA of the CDR3 is TGTGCCATCAGTGAGATCGGGAACACCATATATTTT.

Only one count was recorded for this clone. V and J are TRBV5-5 and TRBJ1-1; 7 positions match TRBD1. The germline CDR1 and CDR2 sequences are SGHKS and YYEKEE (reference sequence). The CDR3 has 15 residues. The ends lost 4 bases at V and 7 bases at J; junction bases unmatched: 13. CDR3 coding DNA: TGTGCCAGCAGCCTTCTTGACAGGGTGGCTGTTGAAGCTTTCTTT. Amino acid sequence: CASSLLDRVAVEAFF.

The chain links TRBV4-1 to TRBJ2-3; a possible D gene is TRBD1 (6 bases). Deletions cut 4 bases from V and 1 base from J, with 15 bases between. Germline V CDR1 and CDR2: MGHRA, YSYEKL. This CDR3 comprises 16 residues. CDR3 DNA sequence: TGCGCCAGCAGCCCTCTGGACAGAACCGGCACAGATACGCAGTATTTT. This translates into CASSPLDRTGTDTQYF.

This clone has only a few counts. The chain combines TRBV2 with TRBJ1-6; TRBD1 matches 10 bases. In germline, CDR1 is SNHLY, CDR2 FYNNEI. V gave up 1 base and J gave up 7 bases; unmatched junction bases: 4. The CDR3 extends over 16 amino acids. This CDR3 is CASSEGQGAQNSPLHF. CDR3 in DNA: TGTGCCAGCAGTGAAGGACAGGGGGCTCAGAATTCACCCCTCCACTTT.